This T cell receptor beta chain stems from a study of cytomegalovirus exposure and HLA in healthy donors. Study-wide findings and caveats: In a later analysis, donors in an Asian-associated ancestry cluster reportedly had fewer N-insertions in productive TCRs than the cohort mean. With further analysis later on, most CMV-associated TCR beta chains appeared HLA-restricted.

Worth noting for this clone: The antigen remains unidentified.

PCR was performed using 60 Vbeta and 13 Jbeta primers. In the original processing: An analysis performed later counted around 86 million unique TCR beta chains (around 10 million of them shared). Sequenced by immunoSEQ multiplex PCR; TCRdb stores in-frame clones only, minus some. That table supplies the V and J calls and clone size; D and trimming were determined from the DNA. Here the sample spans fewer than 200,000 clones, about 80% being singletons. The CDR3 extends over 15 amino acids. Germline lookup yields CDR1 MNHNS and CDR2 SASEGT. V was clipped by 2 bases and J by 0 bases, with 11 bases between them.

Sample: PBMCs. The chain uses TRBV6-1 and TRBJ2-7; TRBD1 might be the D (6 bases). The TCR sequence derives from a woman in her twenties or thirties in good health and CMV-seronegative. CDR3 loop: CASSEQGLSSYEQYF. The CDR3 nucleotides read TGTGCCAGCAGTGAACAGGGGTTATCCTCCTACGAGCAGTACTTC.